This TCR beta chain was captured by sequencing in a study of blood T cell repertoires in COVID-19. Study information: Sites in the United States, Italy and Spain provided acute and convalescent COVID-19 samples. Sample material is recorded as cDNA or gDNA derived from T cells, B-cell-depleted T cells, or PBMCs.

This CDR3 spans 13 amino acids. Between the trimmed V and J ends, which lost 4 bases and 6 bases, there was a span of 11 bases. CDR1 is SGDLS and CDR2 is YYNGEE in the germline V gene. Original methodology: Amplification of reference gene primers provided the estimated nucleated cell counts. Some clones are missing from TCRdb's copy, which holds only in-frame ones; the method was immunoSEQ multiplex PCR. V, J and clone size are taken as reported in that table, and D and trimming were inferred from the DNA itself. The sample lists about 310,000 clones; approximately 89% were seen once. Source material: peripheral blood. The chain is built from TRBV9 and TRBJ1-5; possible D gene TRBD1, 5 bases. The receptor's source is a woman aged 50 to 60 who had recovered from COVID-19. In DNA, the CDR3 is TGTGCCAGCAGCCCAGGGATCGGTCAGCCCCAGCATTTT. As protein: CASSPGIGQPQHF. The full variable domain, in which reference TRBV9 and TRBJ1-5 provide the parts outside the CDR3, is DSGVTQTPKHLITATGQRVTLRCSPRSGDLSVYWYQQSLDQGLQFLIQYYNGEERAKGNILERFSAQQFPDLHSELNLSSLELGDSALYFCASSPGIGQPQHFGDGTRLSIL.